This T cell receptor beta chain emerged from a study of T-cell reconstitution after alpha-beta-depleted transplantation in children. As it was prepared, the TCRbeta library received unique molecular identifiers. TCRdb independently ran MiXCR on the PCR reads; one entry per CDR3 protein. The data hold roughly 160,000 distinct CDR3 sequences, with around 10% observed a single time. The V and J ends lost 5 bases and 8 bases, in that order; junction bases with no gene match: 8. Per the germline V gene, CDR1 is MNHEY and CDR2 is SVGAGI. The CDR3 has 14 amino acids. This clonotype occurred many times. Its target is unknown. Notes on the study in general: The main origin of T-cell counts and diversity one year after transplant was newly produced T cells. Where some patients showed high TCRbeta diversity at day 60, it came from recipient T cells and thymic progenitors that had survived. It was reported that alpha-beta T cells came from several hundred expanded graft clones (about two months after transplant).

The specimen was PBMCs, collected before TCRalphabeta/CD19-depleted stem cell transplant. The TCR originated in a boy aged 2-15 years with acute myeloid leukemia, due to receive a stem cell transplant. The V call is TRBV6-5, the J call TRBJ1-4, with TRBD1 identical over 7 bases. CDR3 sequence: CASSRQGVREKLFF. The CDR3 DNA follows: TGTGCCAGCAGTCGACAGGGTGTTCGGGAAAAACTGTTTTTT.